A selection of T cell receptor beta chains follows, all from one sample in a study of blood T cell repertoires in COVID-19. Assay: immunoSEQ multiplex PCR; the TCRdb copy retains only in-frame clones and omits some. The sample consists of around 290,000 clones, around 88% of them appearing once. Sequenced input: peripheral blood. The receptors were sampled from a woman in her 70s with COVID-19, enrolled during active disease. The CDR3 runs from the conserved cysteine through the conserved F or W. D genes are given only for firm matches. The size of a clone is reported for some rows only, either as once, few or many, or as a class for expanded clones.

v_call: TRBV5-4
clone_size: .
j_call: TRBJ1-4
d_call: .
cdr3_aa: CASSFGRGAEKLFF
cdr3_nt: TGTGCCAGCAGCTTCGGCAGGGGTGCGGAAAAACTGTTTTTT

v_call: TRBV5-1
clone_size: .
j_call: TRBJ1-4
d_call: .
cdr3_aa: CASSLEGVEKLFF
cdr3_nt: TGCGCCAGCAGCTTGGAGGGGGTTGAAAAACTGTTTTTT

v_call: TRBV10-2
clone_size: .
j_call: TRBJ2-3
d_call: TRBD1
cdr3_aa: CASTGTDSTDTQYF
cdr3_nt: TGCGCCAGCACGGGGACAGATAGCACAGATACGCAGTATTTT

v_call: TRBV27
clone_size: .
j_call: TRBJ1-4
d_call: .
cdr3_aa: CASRFSGLGEKLFF
cdr3_nt: TGTGCCAGCAGATTCTCAGGGTTAGGGGAAAAACTGTTTTTT

v_call: TRBV30
clone_size: .
j_call: TRBJ2-7
d_call: .
cdr3_aa: CASRRDSTHEQYF
cdr3_nt: TGTGCCTCCCGCCGGGACTCGACCCACGAGCAGTACTTC

v_call: TRBV29-1
clone_size: .
j_call: TRBJ2-7
d_call: .
cdr3_aa: CSAIMTATPYEQYF
cdr3_nt: TGCAGCGCTATTATGACAGCAACACCCTACGAGCAGTACTTC

v_call: TRBV30
clone_size: .
j_call: TRBJ1-5
d_call: TRBD1
cdr3_aa: CAWSVGGAGNQPQHF
cdr3_nt: TGTGCCTGGAGTGTAGGGGGCGCCGGAAATCAGCCCCAGCATTTT

v_call: TRBV7-2
clone_size: .
j_call: TRBJ2-5
d_call: TRBD1
cdr3_aa: CASSLVAGQGAAQYF
cdr3_nt: TGTGCCAGCAGCTTAGTGGCGGGACAGGGGGCGGCCCAGTACTTC

v_call: TRBV13
clone_size: .
j_call: TRBJ1-1
d_call: TRBD1
cdr3_aa: CASRTPGGRTEAFF
cdr3_nt: TGTGCCAGCAGGACACCAGGGGGACGTACTGAAGCTTTCTTT

v_call: TRBV4-3
clone_size: .
j_call: TRBJ2-7
d_call: .
cdr3_aa: CASSQVVAAFYEQYF
cdr3_nt: TGCGCCAGCAGCCAAGTGGTAGCGGCTTTCTACGAGCAGTACTTC

v_call: TRBV6-1
clone_size: few
j_call: TRBJ1-5
d_call: .
cdr3_aa: CASSEHGGFNQPQHF
cdr3_nt: TGTGCCAGCAGTGAACATGGAGGTTTCAATCAGCCCCAGCATTTT